These 11 T cell receptor beta chains share one sample of origin, sequenced in a study of T-cell memory formation after mild COVID-19. From the 5' RACE reads, TCRdb called clonotypes with MiXCR, one entry per CDR3 protein. Found here are 500,000 to 650,000 distinct CDR3 sequences, less than 25% of them singletons; the top ten hold roughly 8.3%. Sequenced sample: PBMCs or a T cell subset sorted from them (not recorded which). All receptors come from an adult woman who had mild COVID-19 (a few samples of this study predate the infection). Cell type and time point are not known.

This clonotype was counted only a few times. This rearrangement joins TRBV7-8 to TRBJ1-1; D is unclear. CDR1 is SGHVS and CDR2 is FQNEAQ in the germline V gene. Trimming shortened V by 5 bases and J by 3 bases, and 19 bases separated the two germline ends. The CDR3 spans 16 residues. The CDR3 loop reads CASSVMGPAWDTEAFF. The CDR3 DNA reads as TGTGCCAGCAGCGTGATGGGCCCAGCTTGGGACACTGAAGCTTTCTTT.

The CDR3 here is CAIRPDRGSSPSYEQYF. The CDR3 bases are TGTGCCATCAGACCGGACAGGGGATCTTCCCCCTCCTACGAGCAGTACTTC. V gene TRBV10-3 combines with J gene TRBJ2-7; 9 nucleotides agree with TRBD1. The CDR3 is 17 amino acids. Trimming took 6 bases from V and 0 from J; bases not matched to a gene: 12. Germline values: CDR1 ENHRY, CDR2 SYGVKD.

For this clonotype: Relative to the germline gene, one junction end is altered; a read error may explain this. The chain employs TRBV24-1 and TRBJ2-1; 8 bases map to TRBD1. Germline values: CDR1 KGHDR, CDR2 SFDVKD. The CDR3 spans 13 residues. CDR3 nucleotides: TGTGCCACCAGTGACCGCGGGGCGGACAGGGCCGTCTTC. It encodes CATSDRGADRAVF.

The chain employs TRBV24-1 and TRBJ1-6; the D is unclear. Germline values: CDR1 KGHDR, CDR2 SFDVKD. The CDR3 contains 12 residues. V shed 9 bases and J shed 9 bases, with 11 bases lying between them. In DNA, the CDR3 is TGTGCCACCTCGGAGGTACCTTCACCCCTCCACTTT. Protein: CATSEVPSPLHF.

The chain couples TRBV4-3 to TRBJ2-5; D uncertain. Trimming pared 1 base from V and 2 bases from J, leaving 11 bases between. CDR1 and CDR2 from the germline V gene are LGHNA and YSLEER. This CDR3 contains 15 residues. CDR3 amino acids: CASSQGPTRQETQYF. CDR3 DNA: TGCGCCAGCAGCCAAGGCCCAACGAGGCAAGAGACCCAGTACTTC.

The V and J genes are TRBV2 and TRBJ2-1; tentative D call: TRBD2 (6 bases). This CDR3 comprises 14 residues. Germline values: CDR1 SNHLY, CDR2 FYNNEI. Trimming shortened V by 9 bases and J by 4 bases, and 16 bases separated the two germline ends. The DNA for the CDR3 is TGTGCCAGTCTGAAGAGCGGGTCATACAATGAGCAGTTCTTC. This gives the protein CASLKSGSYNEQFF. The entire variable domain, with the rest obtained from reference TRBV2 and TRBJ2-1, is as follows: EPEVTQTPSHQVTQMGQEVILRCVPISNHLYFYWYRQILGQKVEFLVSFYNNEISEKSEIFDDQFSVERPDGSNFTLKIRSTKLEDSAMYFCASLKSGSYNEQFFGPGTRLTVL.

This clonotype was seen only a few times. This rearrangement joins TRBV20-1 to TRBJ2-2; 8 nucleotides agree with TRBD2. V lost 3 bases, J lost 4 bases, and 10 bases stayed unmatched. Germline V gene sequence: CDR1 DFQATT, CDR2 SNEGSKA (reference sequence). The CDR3 runs to 16 residues. CDR3 in DNA: TGCAGTGCTAGGCCGGGGGGGACTAGTCTCACCGGGGAGCTGTTTTTT. Amino acids: CSARPGGTSLTGELFF.

V and J are TRBV6-5 and TRBJ1-2; D uncertain. This CDR3 region has 16 residues. V dropped 0 bases and J dropped 0 bases, with 11 bases sitting between them. The germline V gene encodes CDR1 MNHEY and CDR2 SVGAGI. Here the CDR3 reads CASSYSLPGANYGYTF. The CDR3 DNA reads TGTGCCAGCAGTTACTCCCTCCCGGGAGCTAACTATGGCTACACCTTC.

The chain joins TRBV6-5 to TRBJ2-3; 11 nucleotides align to TRBD2. The germline gives CDR1 MNHEY, CDR2 SVGAGI. The V segment lost 0 bases and the J segment 4 bases; nucleotides outside the gene matches: 6. The CDR3 runs to 17 residues. The CDR3 loop is CASSYSPYSGGADTQYF. CDR3 bases: TGTGCCAGCAGTTACTCTCCGTATAGCGGGGGGGCAGATACGCAGTATTTT.

The chain carries TRBV9 and TRBJ2-5, with TRBD2 identical over 7 bases. This CDR3 spans 14 amino acids. After removal of 6 bases from V and 4 bases from J, the junction contained 9 bases not matched to a gene. The V gene's germline CDR1 is SGDLS and CDR2 YYNGEE. The CDR3 reads CASTLGGWGETQYF. The CDR3 bases are TGTGCCAGCACCCTCGGGGGGTGGGGAGAGACCCAGTACTTC.

The chain's CDR3 is CASSGGASYNEQFF. DNA for the CDR3: TGTGCCAGCTCTGGAGGGGCGTCCTACAATGAGCAGTTCTTC. The J gene is TRBJ2-1, the V gene TRBV18, with a tentative D call TRBD2 (6 bases). Per the germline V gene, CDR1 is KGHSH and CDR2 is LQKENI. V was pared by 6 bases and J by 1 base, with 10 bases between. The CDR3 has 14 amino acids. Full variable domain (missing parts from reference TRBV18 and TRBJ2-1): NAGVMQNPRHLVRRRGQEARLRCSPMKGHSHVYWYRQLPEEGLKFMVYLQKENIIDESGMPKERFSAEFPKEGPSILRIQQVVRGDSAAYFCASSGGASYNEQFFGPGTRLTVL.